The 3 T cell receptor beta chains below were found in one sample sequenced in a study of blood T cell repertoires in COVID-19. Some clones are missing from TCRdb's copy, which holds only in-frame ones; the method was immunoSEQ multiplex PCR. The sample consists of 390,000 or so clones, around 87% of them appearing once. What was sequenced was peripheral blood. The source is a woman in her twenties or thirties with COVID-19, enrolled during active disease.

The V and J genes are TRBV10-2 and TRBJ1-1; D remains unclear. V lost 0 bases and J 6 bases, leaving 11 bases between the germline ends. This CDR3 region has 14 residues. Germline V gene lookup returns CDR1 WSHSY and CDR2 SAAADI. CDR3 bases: TGCGCCAGCAGTGAGTCGCGAGGATTGGCTGAAGCTTTCTTT. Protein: CASSESRGLAEAFF.

Here the CDR3 reads CASSHLTGIGTEAFF. CDR3 DNA sequence: TGCGCCAGCAGCCACCTAACAGGGATCGGCACTGAAGCTTTCTTT. The chain combines TRBV4-1 with TRBJ1-1; tentative D call: TRBD1 (6 bases). The CDR3 spans 15 residues. The V gene lost 3 bases and the J gene lost 4 bases, with 15 bases spanning the gap. Germline lookup yields CDR1 MGHRA and CDR2 YSYEKL.

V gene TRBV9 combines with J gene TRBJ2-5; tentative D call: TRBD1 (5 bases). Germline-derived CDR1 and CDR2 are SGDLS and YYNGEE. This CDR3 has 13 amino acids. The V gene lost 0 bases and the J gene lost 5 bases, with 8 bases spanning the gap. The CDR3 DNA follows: TGTGCCAGCAGCGTAGGGGGCTGGGAGACCCAGTACTTC. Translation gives CASSVGGWETQYF.